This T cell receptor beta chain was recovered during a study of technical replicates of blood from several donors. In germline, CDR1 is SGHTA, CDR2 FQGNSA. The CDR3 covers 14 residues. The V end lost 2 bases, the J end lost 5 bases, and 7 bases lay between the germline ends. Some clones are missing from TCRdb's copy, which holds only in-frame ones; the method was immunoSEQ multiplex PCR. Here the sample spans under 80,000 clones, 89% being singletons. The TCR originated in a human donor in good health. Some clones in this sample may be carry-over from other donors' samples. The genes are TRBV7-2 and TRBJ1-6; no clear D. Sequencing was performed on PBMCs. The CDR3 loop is CASSLLQHNSPLHF. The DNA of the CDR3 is TGTGCCAGCAGCTTACTACAGCATAATTCACCCCTCCACTTT.